The 20 T cell receptor beta chains below were found in one sample sequenced in a study of CXCR3-negative and CXCR3-positive naive CD8 T cells. UMI-tagged TRB cDNA libraries were built via 5' RACE. Each CDR3 protein gets one entry in TCRdb, which reprocessed the 5' RACE reads and gives no DNA. There are about 41,000 distinct CDR3 sequences in the sample, with under 2% held by the top ten. Sequencing was carried out using naive CXCR3- CD8+ T cells from blood. Subset indicated: CD45RO-CCR7+CD27+CD95- naive CD8+ T cells lacking CXCR3 (TNR3-). These receptor sequences come from a human donor in good health. Some clones in this sample may be carry-over from other donors' samples.

The chain combines TRBV10-2 with TRBJ2-7; TCRdb reports TRBD2, a call that lacks DNA to check it against. Germline CDR1 WSHSY, CDR2 SAAADI. CDR3 size: 14 residues. The CDR3 is CASSEFRSGYEQYF.

This chain joins TRBV5-6 and TRBJ2-1; the D gene TCRdb calls, TRBD1, cannot be checked with no DNA. Germline V gene sequence: CDR1 SGHDT, CDR2 YYEEEE. CDR3 length: 12 amino acids. The CDR3 loop reads CASSGLTDPRFF. The whole variable domain, filled in from reference TRBV5-6 and TRBJ2-1, reads DAGVTQSPTHLIKTRGQQVTLRCSPKSGHDTVSWYQQALGQGPQFIFQYYEEEERQRGNFPDRFSGHQFPNYSSELNVNALLLGDSALYLCASSGLTDPRFFGPGTRLTVL.

The chain is built from TRBV29-1 and TRBJ1-2; TCRdb reports TRBD1, a call that lacks DNA to check it against. This CDR3 comprises 13 residues. CDR1 is SQVTM and CDR2 is ANQGSEA in the germline V gene. The chain's CDR3 is CSVALEGRYGYTF.

V and J are TRBV6-2 or TRBV6-3 and TRBJ2-7. CDR3 size: 12 residues. CDR1 and CDR2 (germline): MNHEY, SVGEGT. This CDR3 reads CASSYDGYEQYF.

This sequence joins TRBV5-6 and TRBJ2-7; without DNA, the TCRdb call of TRBD1 cannot be checked. Germline loops: CDR1 SGHDT, CDR2 YYEEEE. The CDR3 is made up of 14 amino acids. This CDR3 reads CASSPRGLTYEQYF.

This clonotype shows up as medium-sized by frequency. The chain is built from TRBV4-2 and TRBJ2-2. Germline values: CDR1 LGHNA, CDR2 YNFKEQ. This CDR3 contains 14 residues. This chain's CDR3 is CASSQGFESGELFF.

The rearrangement links TRBV27 to TRBJ1-1. The CDR3 totals 13 residues. Germline CDR1 reads MNHEY; CDR2 reads SMNVEV (reference sequence). The CDR3 reads CASRLDRNTEAFF.

This rearrangement joins TRBV10-3 to TRBJ1-2; the TRBD1 assignment by TCRdb is unverifiable without DNA. This CDR3 region has 16 residues. Germline CDR1 is ENHRY and CDR2 is SYGVKD. CDR3 loop: CAISEFGTASNYGYTF.

The V gene is TRBV7-9, the J gene TRBJ1-1; TCRdb's D gene call, TRBD1, goes unchecked for lack of DNA. The length of the CDR3 is 16 residues. CDR1 and CDR2 (germline): SEHNR, FQNEAQ (reference sequence). Here the CDR3 reads CASSLVDRQGNTEAFF. Looking up the rest from reference TRBV7-9 and TRBJ1-1 gives the full variable domain: DTGVSQNPRHKITKRGQNVTFRCDPISEHNRLYWYRQTLGQGPEFLTYFQNEAQLEKSRLLSDRFSAERPKGSFSTLEIQRTEQGDSAMYLCASSLVDRQGNTEAFFGQGTRLTVV.

The chain has TRBV7-9 and TRBJ1-6. This CDR3 comprises 12 residues. From germline, CDR1 is SEHNR and CDR2 FQNEAQ (reference sequence). The CDR3 sequence: CASSLADSPLHF.

This rearrangement joins TRBV5-1 to TRBJ2-7; TCRdb proposes TRBD2, but this gene call is untestable without DNA. The CDR3 has 14 amino acids. Germline V CDR1 and CDR2: SGHRS, YFSETQ. CDR3 loop: CASSNSGVVDEQYF. The variable domain in full, completed from reference TRBV5-1 and TRBJ2-7, reads KAGVTQTPRYLIKTRGQQVTLSCSPISGHRSVSWYQQTPGQGLQFLFEYFSETQRNKGNFPGRFSGRQFSNSRSEMNVSTLELGDSALYLCASSNSGVVDEQYFGPGTRLTVT.

The genes are TRBV6-1 and TRBJ2-3; TCRdb proposes TRBD1, but this gene call is untestable without DNA. The CDR3 consists of 17 residues. Germline V CDR1 and CDR2: MNHNS, SASEGT. This CDR3 reads CASSEALTGGRDGTQYF.

Measured by frequency, this clonotype is medium-sized. The genes are TRBV25-1 and TRBJ2-2; TCRdb calls TRBD2, which cannot be checked without DNA. The CDR3 covers 12 residues. Germline V gene data show CDR1 as MGHDK and CDR2 as SYGVNS. The CDR3 sequence is CASRGASRELFF.

This chain links TRBV25-1 with TRBJ1-6. CDR1 is MGHDK and CDR2 is SYGVNS in the germline V gene. The CDR3 sequence is 14 residues long. The CDR3 is CASSGGGALATLHF.

This chain links TRBV12-3 or TRBV12-4 with TRBJ1-2; with no DNA, the TCRdb D assignment of TRBD1 cannot be verified. The CDR3 is 13 residues long. The CDR3 is CASRGQPNYGYTF.

V usage is TRBV23-1 and J usage is TRBJ1-5; TCRdb returns TRBD1, unconfirmable since there is no DNA. TRBV23-1 is labeled an ORF, and its function is uncertain. The CDR3 has 14 amino acids. The CDR3 is CASSLQGRNQPQHF.

J is TRBJ2-7 and V is TRBV7-2; TCRdb proposes TRBD1, but this gene call is untestable without DNA. The CDR3 contains 18 residues. Per the germline V gene, CDR1 is SGHTA and CDR2 is FQGNSA. CDR3 sequence: CASSCQDPGERGDDEQYF.

This rearrangement joins TRBV4-2 to TRBJ2-1. CDR3 length: 12 residues. Germline V CDR1 and CDR2: LGHNA, YNFKEQ. CDR3 in amino acids: CASSQGVTEQFF.

This chain connects TRBV4-3 to TRBJ2-1; TCRdb proposes TRBD2, but this gene call is untestable without DNA. Germline-derived CDR1 and CDR2 are LGHNA and YSLEER. CDR3 size: 18 residues. The CDR3 spells CASSQEGPPSGPYNEQFF.

The chain uses TRBV7-6 and TRBJ1-1; TCRdb's D call, TRBD1, is unchecked because there is no DNA. The germline V gene has CDR1 SGHVS and CDR2 FNYEAQ. The length of the CDR3 is 12 residues. CDR3 sequence reads: CASSLTGTEAFF.